This T cell receptor (beta chain) was recorded in a study of T cells in women clearing cervical HPV infection. V was cut by 1 base and J by 1 base, with 16 bases left in between. Germline values: CDR1 MNHNS, CDR2 SASEGT. This CDR3 spans 17 amino acids. Regarding this clone: The read halts 3 residues ahead of the CDR3 end, with the missing end drawn from the germline J gene.

Measured with immunoSEQ multiplex PCR; TCRdb has only the in-frame clones, and not every one. With 14,000 or so clones in the sample, the ten largest clones hold 20% to 25%. The sequence derives from a woman aged 18-70 years with a cervical HPV16 infection that either progressed to CIN3+ or cleared (not recorded which). The sample comprised blood buffy coat. The chain joins TRBV6-1 to TRBJ1-2, with D maybe TRBD1 (5 bases). This chain's CDR3 is CASSEDSGSVGNYGYTF. The CDR3 DNA, read in part, is TGTGCCAGCAGTGAAGATTCAGGGAGTGTCGGTAACTATGGC.